This is a list of T cell receptor beta chains from one sample in a study of T cell responses to AZD1222 COVID-19 vaccine. TCRdb's table, derived via immunoSEQ multiplex PCR, lists solely in-frame clones and lacks some. The sample lists nearly 110,000 clones, approximately 89% occurring once. The sample here was peripheral blood, taken on day 0 of AZD1222 vaccination. The receptors stem from an adult in good health. CDR3s include the opening cysteine and the closing phenylalanine or tryptophan. The D gene is left open where the match is weak. The size field is filled for only some rows; it gives once, few, many or a size class.

v_call: TRBV12-5; clone_size: NA; j_call: TRBJ2-2; d_call: TRBD2; cdr3_aa: CASGFFGGARTNTGELFF; cdr3_nt: TGTGCTAGTGGTTTCTTCGGGGGGGCGAGAACGAACACCGGGGAGCTGTTTTTT
v_call: TRBV7-2; clone_size: NA; j_call: TRBJ1-2; d_call: NA; cdr3_aa: CASSLDPQANYGYTF; cdr3_nt: TGTGCCAGCAGCTTAGATCCTCAAGCTAACTATGGCTACACCTTC
v_call: TRBV12-5; clone_size: NA; j_call: TRBJ2-7; d_call: NA; cdr3_aa: CASGSLLEGGYEQYF; cdr3_nt: TGTGCTAGTGGTTCCTTACTAGAAGGCGGTTACGAGCAGTACTTC
v_call: TRBV15; clone_size: NA; j_call: TRBJ1-2; d_call: NA; cdr3_aa: CATSEGHWGYTF; cdr3_nt: TGTGCCACCAGCGAGGGACACTGGGGCTACACCTTC
v_call: TRBV6-4; clone_size: NA; j_call: TRBJ1-1; d_call: NA; cdr3_aa: CASGKDRNTEAFF; cdr3_nt: TGTGCCAGCGGCAAAGACAGGAACACTGAAGCTTTCTTT
v_call: TRBV5-1; clone_size: NA; j_call: TRBJ2-4; d_call: NA; cdr3_aa: CASSLTLAAAAKNIQYF; cdr3_nt: TGCGCCAGCAGCCTGACCTTAGCGGCCGCGGCCAAAAACATTCAGTACTTC
v_call: TRBV6-1; clone_size: NA; j_call: TRBJ1-6; d_call: NA; cdr3_aa: CASSEAQRGGSPLHF; cdr3_nt: TGTGCCAGCAGTGAAGCGCAGAGGGGTGGTTCACCCCTCCACTTT
v_call: TRBV6-2/TRBV6-3; clone_size: NA; j_call: TRBJ1-5; d_call: TRBD1; cdr3_aa: CASSGGTGGAGNQPQHF; cdr3_nt: TGTGCCAGCAGTGGGGGGACAGGGGGCGCCGGCAATCAGCCCCAGCATTTT
v_call: TRBV29-1; clone_size: NA; j_call: TRBJ1-1; d_call: TRBD1; cdr3_aa: CSVEESGGTEAFF; cdr3_nt: TGCAGCGTTGAAGAATCAGGGGGCACTGAAGCTTTCTTT
v_call: TRBV7-2; clone_size: NA; j_call: TRBJ1-1; d_call: NA; cdr3_aa: CASSTPGINTEAFF; cdr3_nt: TGTGCCAGTAGTACTCCGGGGATTAACACTGAAGCTTTCTTT
v_call: TRBV27; clone_size: NA; j_call: TRBJ2-7; d_call: TRBD2; cdr3_aa: CASRDGGGSYEQYF; cdr3_nt: TGTGCCAGCAGAGATGGGGGGGGATCCTACGAGCAGTACTTC
v_call: TRBV13; clone_size: NA; j_call: TRBJ2-1; d_call: NA; cdr3_aa: CASSVRDAEQFF; cdr3_nt: TGTGCCAGCAGCGTGCGGGACGCTGAGCAGTTCTTC
v_call: TRBV13; clone_size: NA; j_call: TRBJ1-3; d_call: TRBD1; cdr3_aa: CASGQGAGNTIYF; cdr3_nt: TGTGCCAGCGGACAGGGGGCTGGAAACACCATATATTTT
v_call: TRBV5-1; clone_size: NA; j_call: TRBJ2-1; d_call: NA; cdr3_aa: CASSKAAQRNEQFF; cdr3_nt: TGCGCCAGCAGCAAGGCAGCACAGCGAAATGAGCAGTTCTTC
v_call: TRBV18; clone_size: NA; j_call: TRBJ1-5; d_call: TRBD1; cdr3_aa: CASRPSDRGNQPQHF; cdr3_nt: TGTGCCAGCCGCCCGAGTGACAGGGGAAATCAGCCCCAGCATTTT
v_call: TRBV12-1; clone_size: NA; j_call: TRBJ1-4; d_call: NA; cdr3_aa: CASSLPGFEKLFF; cdr3_nt: TGTGCCAGCAGCTTACCGGGATTTGAAAAACTGTTTTTT
v_call: TRBV6-2/TRBV6-3; clone_size: NA; j_call: TRBJ2-7; d_call: TRBD1; cdr3_aa: CASSYGRGFEQYF; cdr3_nt: TGTGCCAGCAGTTACGGCAGGGGGTTCGAGCAGTACTTC
v_call: TRBV5-1; clone_size: NA; j_call: TRBJ1-4; d_call: NA; cdr3_aa: CASSLGGTNEKLFF; cdr3_nt: TGCGCCAGCAGCTTGGGGGGAACTAATGAAAAACTGTTTTTT
v_call: TRBV2; clone_size: NA; j_call: TRBJ2-7; d_call: TRBD2; cdr3_aa: CASKGGAVSSYEQYF; cdr3_nt: TGTGCCAGCAAGGGAGGGGCGGTTAGCTCCTACGAGCAGTACTTC
v_call: TRBV27; clone_size: NA; j_call: TRBJ1-2; d_call: NA; cdr3_aa: CASSFTQGSKGYTF; cdr3_nt: TGTGCCAGCAGCTTCACACAGGGTTCTAAGGGCTACACCTTC
v_call: TRBV9; clone_size: NA; j_call: TRBJ1-2; d_call: NA; cdr3_aa: CASSPIGNYGYTF; cdr3_nt: TGTGCCAGCAGCCCCATTGGTAACTATGGCTACACCTTC
v_call: TRBV9; clone_size: once; j_call: TRBJ1-3; d_call: TRBD1; cdr3_aa: CASSVVGQVGDTIYF; cdr3_nt: TGTGCCAGCAGCGTAGTAGGACAGGTTGGGGACACCATATATTTT
v_call: TRBV5-1; clone_size: NA; j_call: TRBJ1-5; d_call: NA; cdr3_aa: CASSLSGSSNQPQHF; cdr3_nt: TGCGCCAGCAGCTTGAGCGGGTCTAGCAATCAGCCCCAGCATTTT
v_call: TRBV7-2; clone_size: NA; j_call: TRBJ2-5; d_call: NA; cdr3_aa: CASSLTETQYF; cdr3_nt: TGTGCCAGCAGCTTAACGGAGACCCAGTACTTC
v_call: TRBV7-6; clone_size: NA; j_call: TRBJ2-7; d_call: NA; cdr3_aa: CASSLGEGGSYEQYF; cdr3_nt: TGTGCCAGCAGCTTAGGTGAAGGAGGGTCCTACGAGCAGTACTTC
v_call: TRBV7-2; clone_size: NA; j_call: TRBJ2-2; d_call: TRBD2; cdr3_aa: CASSLAGRVGELFF; cdr3_nt: TGTGCCAGCAGCTTAGCGGGGAGGGTGGGGGAGCTGTTTTTT
v_call: TRBV5-4; clone_size: NA; j_call: TRBJ1-4; d_call: TRBD1; cdr3_aa: CASSSKQGSGEKLFF; cdr3_nt: TGTGCCAGCAGCTCGAAACAGGGGTCAGGCGAAAAACTGTTTTTT
v_call: TRBV3-1/TRBV3-2; clone_size: NA; j_call: TRBJ1-4; d_call: NA; cdr3_aa: CASSQVLTEKLFF; cdr3_nt: TGTGCCAGCAGCCAAGTACTAACAGAAAAACTGTTTTTT
v_call: TRBV19; clone_size: once; j_call: TRBJ2-1; d_call: TRBD2; cdr3_aa: CATIFPGLKNEQFF; cdr3_nt: TGTGCCACCATTTTCCCGGGACTAAAAAATGAGCAGTTCTTC
v_call: TRBV2; clone_size: NA; j_call: TRBJ1-4; d_call: NA; cdr3_aa: CASSLTATNEKLFF; cdr3_nt: TGTGCCAGCAGCCTGACAGCAACTAATGAAAAACTGTTTTTT
v_call: TRBV30; clone_size: NA; j_call: TRBJ2-7; d_call: TRBD2; cdr3_aa: CAWSPTGGVPYEQYF; cdr3_nt: TGTGCCTGGAGTCCTACCGGGGGGGTCCCCTACGAGCAGTACTTC
v_call: TRBV10-1; clone_size: once; j_call: TRBJ1-2; d_call: NA; cdr3_aa: CASTRSGPGPYGYTF; cdr3_nt: TGCGCCAGCACCAGGTCGGGCCCTGGGCCCTATGGCTACACCTTC
v_call: TRBV4-3; clone_size: NA; j_call: TRBJ1-4; d_call: NA; cdr3_aa: CASSHLLQEKLFF; cdr3_nt: TGCGCCAGCAGCCATTTACTCCAGGAAAAACTGTTTTTT
v_call: TRBV30; clone_size: once; j_call: TRBJ2-3; d_call: NA; cdr3_aa: CAWSYPGTGTDTQYF; cdr3_nt: TGTGCCTGGTCGTACCCCGGGACTGGCACAGATACGCAGTATTTT
v_call: TRBV6-5; clone_size: NA; j_call: TRBJ1-3; d_call: NA; cdr3_aa: CASSYGGRNSGNTIYF; cdr3_nt: TGTGCCAGCAGTTACGGGGGACGAAACTCTGGAAACACCATATATTTT
v_call: TRBV5-6; clone_size: NA; j_call: TRBJ1-2; d_call: NA; cdr3_aa: CASSPRAVGYTF; cdr3_nt: TGTGCCAGCAGCCCACGGGCGGTGGGCTACACCTTC
v_call: TRBV29-1; clone_size: once; j_call: TRBJ2-5; d_call: NA; cdr3_aa: CSVEIQVGETQYF; cdr3_nt: TGCAGCGTTGAAATACAGGTGGGGGAGACCCAGTACTTC
v_call: TRBV7-2; clone_size: NA; j_call: TRBJ2-1; d_call: NA; cdr3_aa: CASSLEPAGEQFF; cdr3_nt: TGTGCCAGCAGCTTAGAGCCAGCGGGTGAGCAGTTCTTC
v_call: TRBV7-2; clone_size: once; j_call: TRBJ2-2; d_call: NA; cdr3_aa: CASSLGGGRGTGELFF; cdr3_nt: TGTGCCAGCAGCTTAGGTGGAGGGCGCGGGACCGGGGAGCTGTTTTTT
v_call: TRBV27; clone_size: NA; j_call: TRBJ2-3; d_call: NA; cdr3_aa: CASSSFHVSDTQYF; cdr3_nt: TGTGCCAGCAGTTCCTTCCACGTCTCCGATACGCAGTATTTT
v_call: TRBV9; clone_size: few; j_call: TRBJ2-7; d_call: TRBD2; cdr3_aa: CASSVDPSGGREQYF; cdr3_nt: TGTGCCAGCAGCGTAGATCCCAGCGGGGGGCGCGAGCAGTACTTC
v_call: TRBV5-1; clone_size: NA; j_call: TRBJ2-1; d_call: TRBD2; cdr3_aa: CASSLGLAGRYYNEQFF; cdr3_nt: TGCGCCAGCAGCCTGGGACTAGCGGGGCGATACTACAATGAGCAGTTCTTC
v_call: TRBV9; clone_size: NA; j_call: TRBJ1-4; d_call: NA; cdr3_aa: CASSVAGGTNNEKLFF; cdr3_nt: TGTGCCAGCAGCGTAGCTGGGGGGACGAATAATGAAAAACTGTTTTTT